Each of the 25 T cell receptor beta chains below was sequenced from the same sample in a study of blood T cell repertoires in COVID-19. Clones were sequenced by immunoSEQ multiplex PCR, and TCRdb holds only the in-frame ones, with some missing. The sample yields about 200,000 clones, about 80% seen once. The specimen was peripheral blood. The receptors derive from a human donor with acute or convalescent COVID-19. The donor label of this sample is uncertain.

With regard to this clone: The sample contains more than one DNA sequence encoding this CDR3. The chain links TRBV28 to TRBJ1-3; the D gene is possibly TRBD1 (5 bases). V was shortened by 2 bases and J by 4 bases, with 9 bases between the two germline ends. Germline loops: CDR1 MDHEN, CDR2 SYDVKM. This CDR3 contains 14 residues. CDR3 protein: CASSLGRVGNTIYF. Written as DNA, the CDR3 is TGTGCCAGCAGTTTAGGCAGGGTGGGAAACACCATATATTTT.

This chain joins TRBV9 and TRBJ2-3; TRBD2 agrees at 10 bases. J gave up 0 bases and V 3 bases, and 4 bases lay outside the gene matches. Germline CDR1 and CDR2: SGDLS and YYNGEE. The CDR3 length is 16 residues. CDR3 bases: TGTGCCAGCAGCGAGAGGACTAGCGGTAGCACAGATACGCAGTATTTT. It translates to CASSERTSGSTDTQYF.

The V gene is TRBV7-3, the J gene TRBJ2-2; 9 bases line up with TRBD2. The CDR3 extends over 22 amino acids. CDR1 and CDR2 from the germline V gene are SGHTA and FQGTGA. J was trimmed by 6 bases and V by 1 base; bases with no gene match: 24. The CDR3 sequence: CASSLNSGLAGNGRARAGELFF. CDR3 nucleotides: TGTGCCAGCAGCTTAAATTCGGGACTAGCAGGGAACGGGAGGGCCAGAGCCGGGGAGCTGTTTTTT.

The V call is TRBV3-1 (or the pseudogene TRBV3-2), the J call TRBJ2-7; possibly TRBD1 for D (6 bases). Germline V lookup: CDR1 LGHDT, CDR2 YNNKEL (reference sequence). The CDR3 length is 14 residues. V was shortened by 1 base and J by 9 bases, with 16 bases between the two germline ends. CDR3 amino acids: CASSQGLFRGGQYF. Here the CDR3 DNA reads TGTGCCAGCAGCCAAGGCCTGTTCAGGGGTGGGCAGTACTTC.

The chain couples TRBV19 to TRBJ2-1, with TRBD2 identical over 10 bases. Germline CDR1 LNHDA, CDR2 SQIVND (reference sequence). The J segment lost 5 bases and the V segment lost 3 bases, leaving 10 bases of the junction unmatched. The CDR3 extends over 17 amino acids. This CDR3 reads CASSISASGSDHNEQFF. The CDR3 DNA follows: TGTGCCAGTAGTATTTCAGCTAGCGGGAGCGACCACAATGAGCAGTTCTTC.

J is TRBJ2-1 and V is TRBV15; TRBD1 matches 10 bases. This CDR3 is built from 20 residues. Germline trimming cut 5 bases from V and 1 base from J; bases unmatched to any gene: 17. Looked up from germline, CDR1 is LNHNV and CDR2 is YYDKDF (reference sequence). CDR3 bases: TGTGCCACCAGCCTTGAGACAGGGGGCTCGGTAGCGGGTTCCTACAATGAGCAGTTCTTC. This encodes CATSLETGGSVAGSYNEQFF.

The J gene is TRBJ1-5, the V gene TRBV4-1; 7 bases agree with TRBD1. The V segment lost 4 bases and the J segment 6 bases; nucleotides outside the gene matches: 9. The CDR3 has 15 amino acids. CDR1 is MGHRA, CDR2 YSYEKL, per germline. The chain's CDR3 is CASSPQQGFTQPQHF. CDR3 coding DNA: TGCGCCAGCAGCCCTCAACAGGGGTTTACTCAGCCCCAGCATTTT.

This clone was found a few times. The chain links TRBV5-4 to TRBJ1-4; 7 bases fit TRBD1. J was trimmed by 5 bases and V by 3 bases; bases with no gene match: 4. The germline gives CDR1 SGHNT, CDR2 YYREEE (reference sequence). The CDR3 contains 14 residues. CDR3 in amino acids: CASSSGTVNEKLFF. CDR3 nucleotide sequence: TGTGCCAGCAGCTCCGGGACAGTGAATGAAAAACTGTTTTTT.

This chain uses TRBV11-2 with TRBJ2-1; no reliable D call. The ends were cut back, 4 bases at V and 7 bases at J, with 8 bases in the middle. Germline V gives CDR1 SGHAT, CDR2 FQNNGV. This CDR3 contains 12 residues. The CDR3 region is CASSSARNEQFF. The CDR3 coding sequence is TGTGCCAGCAGCTCCGCGAGGAATGAGCAGTTCTTC.

V gene TRBV6-5 combines with J gene TRBJ2-2; 9 bases fit TRBD1. There are 14 residues in the CDR3. Germline V gene lookup returns CDR1 MNHEY and CDR2 SVGAGI. The trim removed 6 bases at V and 5 bases at J, leaving 4 bases unmatched. Here the CDR3 DNA reads TGTGCCAGCAGGGGACAGGGTTTGACCGGGGAGCTGTTTTTT. Translated: CASRGQGLTGELFF.

In this sample, this clone turned up once. The chain uses TRBV6-5 and TRBJ1-2, with 11 bases matching TRBD1. CDR1 and CDR2 from the germline V gene are MNHEY and SVGAGI. Losses at the gene ends were 8 bases for V and 8 bases for J; bases not matched to a gene: 4. This CDR3 comprises 12 residues. The CDR3 DNA reads TGTGCCAGCGGGACAGGGGGATGGGGCTACACCTTC. Protein: CASGTGGWGYTF.

This clone showed up just a few times. This chain joins TRBV7-3 and TRBJ2-1, with D uncertain. The CDR3 runs 13 residues. The germline gives CDR1 SGHTA, CDR2 FQGTGA. V shed 1 base and J shed 7 bases, with 8 bases lying between them. This CDR3 is CASSLSGLNEQFF. The DNA of the CDR3 is TGTGCCAGCAGCTTAAGCGGTTTAAATGAGCAGTTCTTC. Variable domain in full (rest from reference TRBV7-3 and TRBJ2-1): GAGVSQTPSNKVTEKGKYVELRCDPISGHTALYWYRQSLGQGPEFLIYFQGTGAADDSGLPNDRFFAVRPEGSVSTLKIQRTERGDSAVYLCASSLSGLNEQFFGPGTRLTVL.

This clone was counted a single time. This sequence joins TRBV6-5 and TRBJ1-1, with 8 positions matching TRBD1. V shed 7 bases, J shed 5 bases, and the junction held 12 bases outside the gene matches. Germline-derived CDR1 and CDR2 are MNHEY and SVGAGI. This CDR3 region has 15 residues. The CDR3 region is CASKLRQGLRTEAFF. Here the CDR3 DNA reads TGTGCCAGCAAACTACGACAGGGGCTTAGGACTGAAGCTTTCTTT.

CDR3 sequence (DNA): TGTGCCAGCAGCTTTCTAGCGGGCTCGCCTGCACAGAAAACGCAGTATTTT. Its translation is CASSFLAGSPAQKTQYF. The chain has TRBV7-4 and TRBJ2-3, with 8 bases matching TRBD2. With V trimmed by 3 bases and J by 9 bases, 17 bases remained unmatched. This CDR3 comprises 17 residues. The V gene's germline CDR1 is SGHVT and CDR2 SQSDAQ. Full variable domain (missing parts from reference TRBV7-4 and TRBJ2-3): GAGVSQSPRYKVAKRGRDVALRCDSISGHVTLYWYRQTLGQGSEVLTYSQSDAQRDKSGRPSGRFSAERPERSVSTLKIQRTEQGDSAVYLCASSFLAGSPAQKTQYFGPGTRLTVL.

The chain is built from TRBV6-2 or TRBV6-3 and TRBJ1-1; tentative D call: TRBD1 (5 bases). Trimming took off 6 bases at V and 0 bases at J, with 11 bases between the two ends. CDR3 size: 14 residues. Germline V gene sequence: CDR1 MNHEY, CDR2 SVGEGT. The CDR3 coding sequence is TGTGCCAGCAGCCTAACCAGGGTGAACACTGAAGCTTTCTTT. Its translation: CASSLTRVNTEAFF.

The J gene is TRBJ1-5, the V gene TRBV12-5; tentative D call: TRBD1 (6 bases). The V gene lost 5 bases and the J gene lost 11 bases, with 13 bases spanning the gap. CDR3 length: 12 amino acids. CDR1 and CDR2 from the germline V gene are LGHNT and FRNRAP. In DNA, the CDR3 is TGTGCTAGTGGTAAGGACAGTCGGTCCCAGCATTTT. This codes for CASGKDSRSQHF.

This clone has only one observation. The chain links TRBV19 to TRBJ2-7; 8 bases line up with TRBD1. Trimming removed 6 bases from V and 2 bases from J; junction bases left unmatched: 9. The CDR3 covers 15 residues. Germline-derived CDR1 and CDR2 are LNHDA and SQIVND (reference sequence). CDR3 coding DNA: TGTGCCAGTAGGGACGGACAGGGTTTGGCCTACGAGCAGTACTTC. Translating gives CASRDGQGLAYEQYF. Looking up the rest from reference TRBV19 and TRBJ2-7 gives the full variable domain: DGGITQSPKYLFRKEGQNVTLSCEQNLNHDAMYWYRQDPGQGLRLIYYSQIVNDFQKGDIAEGYSVSREKKESFPLTVTSAQKNPTAFYLCASRDGQGLAYEQYFGPGTRLTVT.

J is TRBJ1-4 and V is TRBV5-4; 7 bases agree with TRBD1. Germline V lookup: CDR1 SGHNT, CDR2 YYREEE (reference sequence). Trimming removed 4 bases from V and 3 bases from J; junction bases left unmatched: 6. The CDR3 is 15 residues long. CDR3 coding DNA: TGTGCCAGCAGCCGTGCCGGGACAGCTAATGAAAAACTGTTTTTT. This sequence encodes CASSRAGTANEKLFF.

This clone was seen more than once but under ten times. This rearrangement joins TRBV4-1 to TRBJ2-7; 7 positions agree with TRBD2. This CDR3 has 18 residues. The germline CDR1 and CDR2 sequences are MGHRA and YSYEKL. Losses at the gene ends were 1 base for V and 4 bases for J; bases not matched to a gene: 16. The CDR3 spells CASSQGVLGGSGSYEQYF. The CDR3 coding sequence is TGCGCCAGCAGCCAAGGGGTCTTGGGCGGGAGTGGCTCTTACGAGCAGTACTTC.

This clone was counted a few times. The chain couples TRBV9 to TRBJ2-3, with 8 bases matching TRBD2. Germline CDR1 SGDLS, CDR2 YYNGEE. V lost 3 bases to trimming and J lost 15 bases; unmatched junction nucleotides: 18. The length of the CDR3 is 15 residues. The CDR3 nucleotides read TGTGCCAGCAGCGGGAATCCTAACGCCGGGACTAGTGTATATTTT. Translation gives CASSGNPNAGTSVYF.

The V and J genes are TRBV25-1 and TRBJ1-4; D remains ambiguous. CDR1 MGHDK and CDR2 SYGVNS come from the germline V gene. The CDR3 is 14 residues long. Trimming took off 3 bases at V and 10 bases at J, with 15 bases between the two ends. The CDR3 sequence is CASSEAGVYGKLFF. In DNA form, the CDR3 reads TGTGCCAGCAGTGAGGCCGGAGTGTACGGAAAACTGTTTTTT.

The CDR3 nucleotides read TGTGCCAGCAGTGAGGACAGGGAGTACGAGCAGTACTTC. Its translation: CASSEDREYEQYF. V gene TRBV27 combines with J gene TRBJ2-7, with 8 bases that match TRBD1. V shed 5 bases and J 4 bases; nucleotides not matched to a gene: 4. Germline V lookup: CDR1 MNHEY, CDR2 SMNVEV (reference sequence). The CDR3 is 13 amino acids.

In this sample, this clone turned up a few times. This chain joins TRBV18 and TRBJ1-1, with D perhaps TRBD1 (5 bases). This CDR3 region has 13 residues. The V gene lost 6 bases and the J gene lost 3 bases, with 11 bases spanning the gap. Germline CDR1 and CDR2: KGHSH and LQKENI. This CDR3 reads CASSSRVDTEAFF. CDR3 bases: TGTGCCAGCTCCAGCAGGGTAGACACTGAAGCTTTCTTT.

This sequence joins TRBV18 and TRBJ2-3; weak D call: TRBD2 (6 bases). The ends were cut back, 6 bases at V and 2 bases at J, with 12 bases in the middle. This CDR3 region has 14 residues. Germline V lookup: CDR1 KGHSH, CDR2 LQKENI. CDR3 DNA sequence: TGTGCCAGCTCTGATAGCGGACCCACAGATACGCAGTATTTT. Residues: CASSDSGPTDTQYF.

CDR3 sequence (DNA): TGTGCCAGCTCACGAAGCCGGGACAGCTCCTACGAGCAGTACTTC. Translation gives CASSRSRDSSYEQYF. V and J are TRBV18 and TRBJ2-7; TRBD1 agrees at 7 bases. V dropped 4 bases and J dropped 0; count of bases not matched to a gene: 6. The germline gives CDR1 KGHSH, CDR2 LQKENI. This CDR3 is 15 amino acids long.